Reported below is one T cell receptor beta chain. Its antigen is currently unknown. The data stem from a study of long-term antiretroviral therapy in people with HIV. Points from the study as a whole: HIV repertoires spanned narrower CDR3 length ranges than controls.

Survey level was the resolution at which the v3.0 immunoSEQ assay ran. The table came from immunoSEQ multiplex PCR; TCRdb's copy has only in-frame clones and leaves some out. Here the sample spans 21,000 or so clones, 82% being singletons. The source material was unsorted PBMCs, sampled 0.5 years after starting antiretroviral therapy. The sequence came from a man aged 18 to 35 with HIV.

The CDR3 DNA reads as TGTGCCAGCCAATCAGCCTCAGACTTGGGGAGCTACACCTTC. This encodes CASQSASDLGSYTF. This chain connects TRBV6-5 to TRBJ1-2, with unresolved D. The ends were cut back, 8 bases at V and 9 bases at J, with 22 bases in the middle. Germline assignment: CDR1 MNHEY and CDR2 SVGAGI. CDR3 length equals 14 residues.